The source of this T cell receptor beta chain is a study of T-cell reconstitution after alpha-beta-depleted transplantation in children. This clonotype was observed at least ten times. Construction of the TCRbeta library involved unique molecular identifiers. One entry per CDR3 protein results from TCRdb running MiXCR on the PCR reads. The sample lists roughly 100,000 distinct CDR3 sequences; roughly 7.7% were seen once. Specimen: PBMCs from the stem cell graft donor, collected from the stem cell graft. The sequence derives from a human donor who donated a stem cell graft to a child with congenital amegakaryocytic thrombocytopenia.

CDR3 DNA: TGTGCCAGCAGCTCATCCATAGCAGGGGGAACCGGGGAGCTGTTTTTT. This codes for CASSSSIAGGTGELFF. The rearrangement links TRBV7-6 to TRBJ2-2; the match to TRBD1 covers 7 bases. CDR1 and CDR2 from the germline V gene are SGHVS and FNYEAQ. The CDR3 is made up of 16 amino acids. With V trimmed by 4 bases and J by 5 bases, 10 bases remained unmatched.